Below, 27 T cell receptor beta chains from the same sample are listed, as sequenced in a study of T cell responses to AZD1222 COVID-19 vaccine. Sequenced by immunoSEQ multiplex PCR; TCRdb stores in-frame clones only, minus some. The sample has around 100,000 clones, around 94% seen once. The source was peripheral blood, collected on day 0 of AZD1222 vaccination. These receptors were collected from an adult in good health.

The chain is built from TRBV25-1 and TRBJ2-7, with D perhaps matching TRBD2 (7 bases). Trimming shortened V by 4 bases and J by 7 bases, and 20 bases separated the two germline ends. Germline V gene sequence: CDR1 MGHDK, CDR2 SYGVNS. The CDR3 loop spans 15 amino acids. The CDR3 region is CASSGPGGKPGEQYF. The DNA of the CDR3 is TGTGCCAGCAGTGGGCCGGGGGGCAAACCCGGAGAGCAGTACTTC.

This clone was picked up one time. In DNA form, the CDR3 reads TGTGCCAGTAGTACCGGACATGAGCAGTTCTTC. Its translation is CASSTGHEQFF. The rearrangement links TRBV19 to TRBJ2-1; no clear D gene. This CDR3 comprises 11 residues. V shed 4 bases and J shed 8 bases, with 6 bases lying between them. Germline V gene data show CDR1 as LNHDA and CDR2 as SQIVND (reference sequence).

The CDR3 loop reads CASRGTGKARQPQHF. CDR3 sequence (DNA): TGTGCCAGCAGAGGGACAGGGAAAGCTCGACAGCCCCAGCATTTT. This chain joins TRBV28 and TRBJ1-5; 9 bases map to TRBD1. CDR1 is MDHEN, CDR2 SYDVKM, per germline. CDR3 size: 15 residues. The J segment lost 7 bases and the V segment lost 6 bases, leaving 10 bases of the junction unmatched.

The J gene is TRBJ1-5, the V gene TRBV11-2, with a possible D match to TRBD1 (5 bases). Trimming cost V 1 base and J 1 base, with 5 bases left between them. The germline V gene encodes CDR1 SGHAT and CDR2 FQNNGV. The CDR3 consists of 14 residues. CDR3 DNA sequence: TGTGCCAGCAGCTTAGGGGACAGCAATCAGCCCCAGCATTTT. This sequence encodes CASSLGDSNQPQHF. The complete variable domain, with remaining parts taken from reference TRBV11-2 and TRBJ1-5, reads EAGVAQSPRYKIIEKRQSVAFWCNPISGHATLYWYQQILGQGPKLLIQFQNNGVVDDSQLPKDRFSAERLKGVDSTLKIQPAKLEDSAVYLCASSLGDSNQPQHFGDGTRLSIL.

The CDR3 DNA follows: TGCAGTGCTAGTAGGGGTGCGGACACCATATATTTT. Amino acids: CSASRGADTIYF. The V gene is TRBV20-1, the J gene TRBJ1-3; TRBD1 is a possible D gene (5 bases). Germline values: CDR1 DFQATT, CDR2 SNEGSKA (reference sequence). Trimming took off 3 bases at V and 8 bases at J, with 11 bases between the two ends. The length of the CDR3 is 12 residues.

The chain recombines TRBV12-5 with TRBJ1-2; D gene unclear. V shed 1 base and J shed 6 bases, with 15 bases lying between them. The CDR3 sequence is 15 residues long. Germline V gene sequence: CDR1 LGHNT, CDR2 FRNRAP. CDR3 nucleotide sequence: TGTGCTAGTGGTTTGGGGCCGCGACATCCTGATGGCTACACCTTC. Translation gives CASGLGPRHPDGYTF.

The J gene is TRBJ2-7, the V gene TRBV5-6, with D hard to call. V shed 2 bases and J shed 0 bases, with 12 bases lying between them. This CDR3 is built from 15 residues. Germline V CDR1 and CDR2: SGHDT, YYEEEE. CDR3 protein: CASSFFGPNSYEQYF. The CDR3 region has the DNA TGTGCCAGCAGCTTCTTTGGCCCCAACTCCTACGAGCAGTACTTC.

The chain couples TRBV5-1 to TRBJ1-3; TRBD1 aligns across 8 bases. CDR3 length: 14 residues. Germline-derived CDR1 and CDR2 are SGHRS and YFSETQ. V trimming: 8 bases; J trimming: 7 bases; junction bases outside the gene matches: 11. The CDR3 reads CASAPGTGGNTIYF. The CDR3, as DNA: TGCGCCAGTGCCCCCGGGACAGGAGGGAACACCATATATTTT.

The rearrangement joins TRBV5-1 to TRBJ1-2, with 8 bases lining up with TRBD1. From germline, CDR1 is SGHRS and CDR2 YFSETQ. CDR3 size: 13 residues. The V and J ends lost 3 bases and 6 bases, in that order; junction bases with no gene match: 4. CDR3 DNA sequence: TGCGCCAGCAGCTCGGTGACAGGGGATGGCTACACCTTC. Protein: CASSSVTGDGYTF.

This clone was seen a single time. CDR3 protein: CASSYPGAVSYEQYF. CDR3 sequence (DNA): TGTGCCAGCAGTTACCCGGGGGCAGTGTCCTACGAGCAGTACTTC. V gene TRBV6-5 combines with J gene TRBJ2-7; possibly TRBD1 or TRBD2 for D (6 bases each). There are 15 residues in the CDR3. The V and J ends lost 2 bases and 1 base respectively, with 12 bases between them. Germline CDR1 is MNHEY and CDR2 is SVGAGI.

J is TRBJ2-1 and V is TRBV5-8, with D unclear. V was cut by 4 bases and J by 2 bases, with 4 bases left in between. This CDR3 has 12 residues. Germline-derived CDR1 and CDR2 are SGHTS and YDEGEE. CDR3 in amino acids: CASSPTYNEQFF. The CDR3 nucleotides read TGTGCCAGCAGCCCGACCTACAATGAGCAGTTCTTC.

CDR3: CASSQDRAQIYGYTF. CDR3 DNA sequence: TGTGCCAGCAGCCAAGATCGGGCTCAGATCTATGGCTACACCTTC. The chain combines TRBV14 with TRBJ1-2, with no clear D. The CDR3 sequence is 15 residues long. CDR1 and CDR2 (germline): SGHDN, FVKESK. The germline V and J ends were trimmed by 0 bases and 4 bases, with 12 bases remaining between them. The variable domain in full, completed from reference TRBV14 and TRBJ1-2, reads EAGVTQFPSHSVIEKGQTVTLRCDPISGHDNLYWYRRVMGKEIKFLLHFVKESKQDESGMPNNRFLAERTGGTYSTLKVQPAELEDSGVYFCASSQDRAQIYGYTFGSGTRLTVV.

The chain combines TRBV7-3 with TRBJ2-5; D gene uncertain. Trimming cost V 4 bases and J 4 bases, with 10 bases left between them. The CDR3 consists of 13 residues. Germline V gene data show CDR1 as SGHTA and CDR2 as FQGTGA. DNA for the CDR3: TGTGCCAGCAGCTCCGGTCCGGGAGAGACCCAGTACTTC. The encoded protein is CASSSGPGETQYF.

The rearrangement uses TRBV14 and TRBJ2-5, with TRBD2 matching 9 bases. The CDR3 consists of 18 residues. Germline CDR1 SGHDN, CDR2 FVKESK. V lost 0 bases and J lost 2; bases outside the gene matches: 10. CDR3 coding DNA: TGTGCCAGCAGCCAAGAAGATGTAGCGGGAGTTTATCAAGAGACCCAGTACTTC. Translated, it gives CASSQEDVAGVYQETQYF.

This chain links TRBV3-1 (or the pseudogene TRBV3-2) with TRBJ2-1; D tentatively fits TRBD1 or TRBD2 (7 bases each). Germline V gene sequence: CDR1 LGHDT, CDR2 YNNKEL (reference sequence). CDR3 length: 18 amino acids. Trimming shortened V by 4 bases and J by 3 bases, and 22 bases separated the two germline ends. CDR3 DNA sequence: TGTGCCAGCAGCCCAAAAAGGGGGCTTCAGCGGGGCTACAATGAGCAGTTCTTC. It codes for CASSPKRGLQRGYNEQFF.

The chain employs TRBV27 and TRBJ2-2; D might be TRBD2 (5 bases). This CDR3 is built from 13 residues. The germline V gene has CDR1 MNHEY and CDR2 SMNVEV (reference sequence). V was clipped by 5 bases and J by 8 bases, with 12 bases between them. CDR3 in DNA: TGTGCCAGCAGTCCGACTACGAGGGGGGAGCTGTTTTTT. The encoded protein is CASSPTTRGELFF.

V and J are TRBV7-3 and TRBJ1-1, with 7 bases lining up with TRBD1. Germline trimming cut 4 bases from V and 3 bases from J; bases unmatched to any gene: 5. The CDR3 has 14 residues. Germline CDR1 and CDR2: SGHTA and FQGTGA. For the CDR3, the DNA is TGTGCCAGCAGCTCACAGCAGGGGGACACTGAAGCTTTCTTT. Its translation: CASSSQQGDTEAFF.

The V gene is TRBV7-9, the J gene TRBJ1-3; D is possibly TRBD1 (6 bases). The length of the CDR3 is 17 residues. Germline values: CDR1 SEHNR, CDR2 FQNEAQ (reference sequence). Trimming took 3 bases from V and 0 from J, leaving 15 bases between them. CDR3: CASSLPWAGDSGNTIYF. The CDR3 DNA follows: TGTGCCAGCAGCTTGCCCTGGGCAGGGGACTCTGGAAACACCATATATTTT.

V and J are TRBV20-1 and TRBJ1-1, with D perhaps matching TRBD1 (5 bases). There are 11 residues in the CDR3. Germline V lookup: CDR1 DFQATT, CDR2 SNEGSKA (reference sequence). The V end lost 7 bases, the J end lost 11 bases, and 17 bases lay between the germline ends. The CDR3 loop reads CSVTGGPNAFF. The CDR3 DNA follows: TGCAGTGTCACAGGAGGGCCTAACGCTTTCTTT.

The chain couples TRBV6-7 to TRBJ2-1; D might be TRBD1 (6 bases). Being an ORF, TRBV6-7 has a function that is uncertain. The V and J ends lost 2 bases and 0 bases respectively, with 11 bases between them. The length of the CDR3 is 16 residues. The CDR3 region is CASSYDRHPSYNEQFF. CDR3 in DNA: TGTGCCAGCAGTTACGACAGGCACCCCTCCTACAATGAGCAGTTCTTC.

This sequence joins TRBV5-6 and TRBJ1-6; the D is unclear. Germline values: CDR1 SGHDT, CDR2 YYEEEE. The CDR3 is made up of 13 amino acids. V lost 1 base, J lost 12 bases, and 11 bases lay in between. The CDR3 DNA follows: TGTGCCAGCAGCTTGTCTGGTGGTCAACCCCTCCACTTT. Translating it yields CASSLSGGQPLHF.

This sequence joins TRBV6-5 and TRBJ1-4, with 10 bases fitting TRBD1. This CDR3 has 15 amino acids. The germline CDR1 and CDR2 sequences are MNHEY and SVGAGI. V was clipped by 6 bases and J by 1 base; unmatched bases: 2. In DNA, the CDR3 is TGTGCCAGCAGGGACAGGGGGAGAACTAATGAAAAACTGTTTTTT. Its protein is CASRDRGRTNEKLFF.

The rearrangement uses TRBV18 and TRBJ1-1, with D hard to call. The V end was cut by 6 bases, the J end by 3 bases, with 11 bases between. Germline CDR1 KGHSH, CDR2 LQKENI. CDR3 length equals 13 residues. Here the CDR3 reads CASSREGDTEAFF. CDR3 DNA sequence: TGTGCCAGCTCCCGGGAGGGTGACACTGAAGCTTTCTTT.

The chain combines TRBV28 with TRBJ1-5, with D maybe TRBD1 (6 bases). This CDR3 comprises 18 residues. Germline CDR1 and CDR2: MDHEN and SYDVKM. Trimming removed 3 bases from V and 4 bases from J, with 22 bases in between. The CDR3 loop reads CASSFRTGLGGANQPQHF. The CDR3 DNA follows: TGTGCCAGCAGTTTTCGGACCGGTCTGGGGGGGGCTAATCAGCCCCAGCATTTT. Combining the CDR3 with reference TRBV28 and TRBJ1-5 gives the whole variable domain DVKVTQSSRYLVKRTGEKVFLECVQDMDHENMFWYRQDPGLGLRLIYFSYDVKMKEKGDIPEGYSVSREKKERFSLILESASTNQTSMYLCASSFRTGLGGANQPQHFGDGTRLSIL.

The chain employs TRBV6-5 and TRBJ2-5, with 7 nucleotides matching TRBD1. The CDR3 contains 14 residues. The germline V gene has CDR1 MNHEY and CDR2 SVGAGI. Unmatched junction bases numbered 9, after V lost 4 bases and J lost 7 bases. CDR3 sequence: CASSSYTGVGTQYF. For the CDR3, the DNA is TGTGCCAGCAGTTCATATACAGGGGTGGGGACCCAGTACTTC.

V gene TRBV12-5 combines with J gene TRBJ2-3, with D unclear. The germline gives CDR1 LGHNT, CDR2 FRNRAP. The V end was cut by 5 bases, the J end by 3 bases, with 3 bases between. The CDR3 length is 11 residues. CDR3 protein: CASGRTDTQYF. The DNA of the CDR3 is TGTGCTAGTGGTCGTACAGATACGCAGTATTTT.

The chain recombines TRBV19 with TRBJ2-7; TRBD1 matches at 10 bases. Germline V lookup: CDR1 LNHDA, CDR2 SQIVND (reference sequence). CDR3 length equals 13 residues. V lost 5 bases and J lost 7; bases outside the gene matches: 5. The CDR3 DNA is TGTGCCAGTAGTTGGACAGGGGGTGGGGAGCAGTACTTC. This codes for CASSWTGGGEQYF.